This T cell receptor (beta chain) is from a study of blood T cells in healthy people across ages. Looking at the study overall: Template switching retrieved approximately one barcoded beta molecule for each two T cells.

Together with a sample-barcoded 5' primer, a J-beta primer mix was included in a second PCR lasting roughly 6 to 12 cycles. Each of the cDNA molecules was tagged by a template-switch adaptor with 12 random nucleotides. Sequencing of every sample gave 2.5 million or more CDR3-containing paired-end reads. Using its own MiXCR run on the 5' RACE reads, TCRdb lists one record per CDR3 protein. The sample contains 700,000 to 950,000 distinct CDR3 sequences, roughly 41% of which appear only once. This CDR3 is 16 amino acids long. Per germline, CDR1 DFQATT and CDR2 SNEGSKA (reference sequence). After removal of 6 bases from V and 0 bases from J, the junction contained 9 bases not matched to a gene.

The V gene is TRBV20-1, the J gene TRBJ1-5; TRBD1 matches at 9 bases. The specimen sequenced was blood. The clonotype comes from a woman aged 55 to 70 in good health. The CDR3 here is CSAQLQGAPSNQPQHF. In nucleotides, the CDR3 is TGCAGTGCGCAGCTACAGGGGGCGCCTAGCAATCAGCCCCAGCATTTT.